Sequencing of this TCR beta chain was carried out in a study of blood T cell repertoires in COVID-19. Original data processing: Reference gene primer amplification in the assay estimated nucleated cell counts. Produced via immunoSEQ multiplex PCR; TCRdb's table is partial and in-frame only. The V and J calls and clone size are taken from that table; D and trimming were inferred from the DNA. The table lists 150,000 to 200,000 clones, approximately 86% of them singletons. CDR1 and CDR2 (germline): SNHLY, FYNNEI. The CDR3 is 15 amino acids. With V trimmed by 4 bases and J by 4 bases, 6 bases remained unmatched.

The origin of this receptor is a middle-aged man with active or convalescent COVID-19. The gene calls are TRBV2 and TRBJ2-2, with 7 bases lining up with TRBD2. Sequencing input: peripheral blood. The CDR3 DNA follows: TGTGCCAGCAGTGCCTCTAGCGGTTTCACCGGGGAGCTGTTTTTT. This codes for CASSASSGFTGELFF. The full variable domain, its missing parts supplied by reference TRBV2 and TRBJ2-2, is EPEVTQTPSHQVTQMGQEVILRCVPISNHLYFYWYRQILGQKVEFLVSFYNNEISEKSEIFDDQFSVERPDGSNFTLKIRSTKLEDSAMYFCASSASSGFTGELFFGEGSRLTVL.